The rows below give T cell receptor beta chains drawn from one sample of a study of cytotoxic CD8 clonotypes in ibrutinib-treated CLL. Assay: immunoSEQ multiplex PCR; the TCRdb copy retains only in-frame clones and omits some. The sample contains more than 85,000 clones, around 77% of which appear only once. The material was PBMCs, obtained after 24 months of ibrutinib treatment. These receptors all come from a human donor with chronic lymphocytic leukemia. Each CDR3 is given with its conserved first and last residue. A D gene is named only where the DNA matches it firmly. Size is stated for part of the rows, as once, few or many counts, or as a class when the clone is expanded.

V gene,D gene,J gene,clone size,CDR3 protein,CDR3 DNA
TRBV18,-,TRBJ2-1,many,CASSQKDQGEGFF,TGTGCCAGCTCTCAAAAAGACCAGGGGGAGGGGTTCTTC
TRBV20-1,TRBD1,TRBJ1-1,-,CSAPTGVTFF,TGCAGTGCGCCGACAGGGGTGACTTTCTTT
TRBV30,TRBD1,TRBJ1-3,-,CAWSVQGSGNTIYF,TGTGCCTGGAGTGTACAGGGGTCTGGAAACACCATATATTTT
TRBV25-1,-,TRBJ1-2,-,CASSVGGVRGYGYTF,TGTGCCAGCAGTGTAGGCGGGGTTCGGGGCTATGGCTACACCTTC
TRBV6-1,TRBD1,TRBJ1-5,-,CASGGQGGNQPQHF,TGTGCCAGCGGAGGGCAGGGGGGCAATCAGCCCCAGCATTTT
TRBV28,TRBD2,TRBJ2-7,-,CASSLFVAGGTREQYF,TGTGCCAGCAGTTTATTCGTGGCGGGAGGAACGAGGGAGCAGTACTTC
TRBV27,-,TRBJ1-1,-,CASSSQGPRGTEAFF,TGTGCCAGCAGTTCCCAGGGCCCTCGGGGCACTGAAGCTTTCTTT
TRBV18,TRBD1,TRBJ2-7,-,CASSPGTGTFYEQYF,TGTGCCAGCTCACCCGGGACAGGGACTTTCTACGAGCAGTACTTC
TRBV5-1,-,TRBJ2-7,-,CASSLGDSLYGPEQYF,TGCGCCAGCAGCTTGGGGGACTCACTCTATGGCCCGGAGCAGTACTTC
TRBV7-8,-,TRBJ1-2,-,CASSLVTENYGYTF,TGTGCCAGCAGCTTAGTAACAGAAAACTATGGCTACACCTTC
TRBV30,TRBD1,TRBJ2-6,-,CAWSVIGQGLSGANVLTF,TGTGCCTGGAGTGTTATTGGACAGGGGCTTTCTGGGGCCAACGTCCTGACTTTC
TRBV2,-,TRBJ1-5,-,CASSEGISPTQHF,TGTGCCAGCAGTGAAGGGATAAGTCCGACCCAGCATTTT
TRBV4-1,-,TRBJ1-3,once,CASSQRGGVGNTIYF,TGCGCCAGCAGCCAAAGGGGGGGGGTCGGAAACACCATATATTTT
TRBV18,TRBD1,TRBJ1-1,-,CASSLRQGRTDTEAFF,TGTGCCAGCTCACTACGACAGGGGCGAACGGACACTGAAGCTTTCTTT
TRBV10-2,-,TRBJ1-1,-,CASSRAGSIPEAFF,TGCGCCAGCAGTAGGGCAGGGAGTATCCCTGAAGCTTTCTTT
TRBV6-1,-,TRBJ1-1,-,CASVNREVRVEAFF,TGTGCCAGCGTCAACAGGGAAGTGAGGGTTGAAGCTTTCTTT
TRBV19,TRBD1,TRBJ2-1,-,CASSMLPGQGLNEQFF,TGTGCCAGTAGTATGCTACCGGGACAGGGTCTGAATGAGCAGTTCTTC
TRBV7-9,TRBD2,TRBJ2-3,few,CASSPRTSGLTDTQYF,TGTGCCAGCAGCCCCCGGACTAGCGGCCTCACAGATACGCAGTATTTT
TRBV19,TRBD1,TRBJ1-5,few,CASSRTGDVSNQPQHF,TGTGCCAGTAGTAGGACAGGTGACGTTAGCAATCAGCCCCAGCATTTT
TRBV30,-,TRBJ2-1,-,CAWRQLSLNNEQFF,TGTGCCTGGAGACAGCTCAGCCTCAACAATGAGCAGTTCTTC
TRBV11-1,TRBD1,TRBJ2-3,-,CASSRQGLYTQYF,TGTGCCAGCAGCCGACAGGGGTTATATACGCAGTATTTT
TRBV27,-,TRBJ1-5,few,CASSRKGQNQPQHF,TGTGCCAGCAGTAGGAAGGGACAAAATCAGCCCCAGCATTTT
TRBV11-2,TRBD2,TRBJ2-1,-,CASRLSGLAGRNEQFF,TGTGCCAGCAGACTTTCGGGACTAGCGGGACGTAATGAGCAGTTCTTC
TRBV6-1,TRBD1,TRBJ1-6,few,CASRTRGTDSPLHF,TGTGCCAGCAGGACGAGGGGGACAGACTCACCCCTCCACTTT
TRBV2,TRBD1,TRBJ2-7,once,CASRATPGQVLHYEQYF,TGTGCCAGCAGGGCCACTCCCGGACAGGTCCTTCACTACGAGCAGTACTTC
TRBV14,-,TRBJ2-1,-,CASSQEGGPNNEQFF,TGTGCCAGCAGCCAGGAAGGGGGTCCAAACAATGAGCAGTTCTTC
TRBV7-8,TRBD1,TRBJ1-4,-,CASSLQGATNEKLFF,TGTGCCAGCAGCTTACAGGGGGCAACTAATGAAAAACTGTTTTTT
TRBV11-3,-,TRBJ2-3,-,CASSLTPHTDTQYF,TGTGCCAGCAGCTTAACCCCCCACACAGATACGCAGTATTTT
TRBV9,TRBD1,TRBJ1-2,-,CASSAEQGRSYGYTF,TGTGCCAGCAGCGCGGAACAGGGGAGAAGCTATGGCTACACCTTC
TRBV18,TRBD1,TRBJ1-3,-,CASSLSGQGGNTIYF,TGTGCCAGCTCACTTTCGGGACAGGGTGGAAACACCATATATTTT
TRBV30,-,TRBJ2-2,-,CAWTGNTGELFF,TGTGCCTGGACAGGGAACACCGGGGAGCTGTTTTTT
TRBV9,-,TRBJ2-3,once,CASSVVGLASDTQYF,TGTGCCAGCAGCGTAGTAGGATTGGCCTCCGATACGCAGTATTTT
TRBV4-1,-,TRBJ2-7,-,CASSNLGYEQYF,TGCGCCAGCAGTAACTTGGGGTACGAGCAGTACTTC
TRBV27,-,TRBJ1-1,-,CASSLGGLNTEAFF,TGTGCCAGCAGTTTAGGCGGGCTGAACACTGAAGCTTTCTTT
TRBV2,TRBD1,TRBJ1-5,-,CASRWDRGIQPQHF,TGTGCCAGCCGCTGGGACAGGGGGATTCAGCCCCAGCATTTT
TRBV28,-,TRBJ2-7,-,CASKTGSYEQYF,TGTGCCAGCAAAACGGGGAGCTACGAGCAGTACTTC
TRBV7-9,-,TRBJ2-3,-,CASRLTGSADTQYF,TGTGCCAGCAGGCTTACAGGGAGCGCAGATACGCAGTATTTT
TRBV5-6,TRBD1,TRBJ2-7,-,CASSPGWTGNYEQYF,TGTGCCAGCAGCCCGGGGTGGACAGGGAACTACGAGCAGTACTTC
TRBV2,TRBD1,TRBJ2-7,-,CASRRTGSSYEQYF,TGTGCCAGCAGGCGGACAGGGAGCTCCTACGAGCAGTACTTC
TRBV11-2,-,TRBJ2-1,-,CASSLFRTDNEQFF,TGTGCCAGCAGCTTATTTAGGACAGACAATGAGCAGTTCTTC
TRBV4-2,-,TRBJ1-2,-,CASSQERGRRVNYGYTF,TGTGCCAGCAGCCAAGAAAGAGGGCGAAGGGTTAACTATGGCTACACCTTC
TRBV7-9,-,TRBJ2-1,-,CASSGGSTNEQFF,TGTGCCAGCAGCGGCGGAAGCACGAATGAGCAGTTCTTC
TRBV5-1,-,TRBJ1-1,-,CASSLSGSNTEAFF,TGCGCCAGCAGCTTGTCAGGCTCCAACACTGAAGCTTTCTTT
TRBV19,TRBD2,TRBJ2-1,once,CASSMIKRGLDEQFF,TGTGCCAGTAGTATGATTAAGCGGGGGCTAGATGAGCAGTTCTTC
TRBV7-9,-,TRBJ2-3,-,CASSLVEGTDTQYF,TGTGCCAGCAGCTTAGTTGAAGGGACAGATACGCAGTATTTT
TRBV30,-,TRBJ2-3,-,CAWSVRGAHTQYF,TGTGCCTGGAGTGTACGGGGGGCTCATACGCAGTATTTT
TRBV5-1,TRBD1,TRBJ1-4,-,CASSPSLDRGREKLFF,TGCGCCAGCAGCCCTTCCTTAGACAGGGGGAGAGAAAAACTGTTTTTT
TRBV6-5,TRBD1,TRBJ2-2,-,CASRRTGSTGELFF,TGTGCCAGCAGGAGGACAGGATCCACCGGGGAGCTGTTTTTT
TRBV7-2,-,TRBJ2-3,-,CASSLDDRSTDTQYF,TGTGCCAGCAGCTTAGACGACAGGAGCACAGATACGCAGTATTTT
TRBV28,TRBD2,TRBJ2-7,-,CASSLARSVTSGYEQYF,TGTGCCAGCAGTTTGGCCCGCTCTGTGACTAGCGGGTACGAGCAGTACTTC
TRBV5-4,TRBD2,TRBJ2-7,-,CASSPAVAGGYYEQYF,TGTGCCAGCAGCCCGGCGGTAGCGGGAGGCTACTACGAGCAGTACTTC
TRBV7-2,-,TRBJ2-7,-,CASSLGPGAYEQYF,TGTGCCAGCAGCTTAGGCCCGGGAGCCTACGAGCAGTACTTC
TRBV4-1,-,TRBJ2-5,-,CASSQVSKGRGQETQYF,TGCGCCAGCAGCCAAGTGTCCAAAGGAAGGGGTCAAGAGACCCAGTACTTC
TRBV25-1,-,TRBJ2-3,-,CASSSTGSPDTQYF,TGTGCCAGCAGCTCCACGGGGAGCCCAGATACGCAGTATTTT
TRBV29-1,-,TRBJ2-7,-,CSVEVTGGIRYEQYF,TGCAGCGTTGAGGTCACTGGGGGTATACGCTACGAGCAGTACTTC